The T cell receptor (beta chain) under discussion was sequenced for a study of T cells in women clearing cervical HPV infection. In the study overall: For cases, blood was sampled a median about 140 days after lesion detection, interquartile range roughly 80 to 200 days. Study results and caveats: Controls had more TRBV6-7 (approximately 0.15%) than cases (roughly 0.11%). Richness plus V gene abundances separated cases from controls with AUC about 0.8.

Points on this clone: What it binds is not known. The read gets to within 3 residues of the CDR3 end, and the germline J gene fills in the rest.

This CDR3 comprises 13 residues. Germline-derived CDR1 and CDR2 are SNHLY and FYNNEI. Trimming shortened V by 4 bases and J by 5 bases, and 8 bases separated the two germline ends. Genomic DNA, averaging roughly 1,200 ng per sample, yielded TCR beta CDR3 via immunoSEQ. The assay was immunoSEQ multiplex PCR, and TCRdb's table has in-frame clones only and misses some. This table lists tens of thousands of clones. The sequenced sample was blood buffy coat. The clonotype was recovered from a woman aged 18 to 75 with a cervical HPV16 infection that either progressed to CIN3+ or cleared (not recorded which). The rearrangement joins TRBV2 to TRBJ1-4; no clear D. CDR3 DNA (partial): TGTGCCAGCAGTGGGCAGAGGAATGAAAAA. It yields the protein CASSGQRNEK. The entire CDR3 protein is CASSGQRNEKLFF.